Included here is one T cell receptor (beta chain) sequence, with context. This sample is drawn from a study of blood T cell repertoires in COVID-19. In the study overall: Acute and convalescent COVID-19 samples came from the United States, Italy and Spain. Nucleic acid was either cDNA or gDNA, and it came from T cells, B-cell-depleted T cells, or PBMCs.

Germline values: CDR1 GTSNPN, CDR2 SVGIG (reference sequence). The CDR3 has 18 amino acids. V was pared by 0 bases and J by 1 base, with 11 bases of the junction left unmatched. As originally analysed: By means of reference gene primer amplification, nucleated cell counts were estimated. Generated by immunoSEQ multiplex PCR, the TCRdb table keeps only in-frame clones and is missing some. The V and J calls and the clone size are those of that table, but D and trimming were determined from the DNA. The sample holds some 250,000 clones, approximately 83% seen once. The J gene is TRBJ1-5, the V gene TRBV30; 8 nucleotides align to TRBD1. The sequenced sample consisted of peripheral blood. The receptor comes from a man aged 45-65 years with active or convalescent COVID-19. The chain's CDR3 is CAWSVRLRGPESNQPQHF. For the CDR3, the DNA is TGTGCCTGGAGTGTGCGGCTCAGGGGGCCGGAGAGCAATCAGCCCCAGCATTTT.